This TCR beta chain derives from a study of identical twins (dated by TCRdb to the mid-2010s). Looking at the study overall: To test whether fetal clonotypes persist, this study deep-sequenced TCR alpha and beta repertoires from monozygotic twins, from unrelated adults of various ages, and from cord blood. To rule out contamination, replicate twin experiments were performed at different times with different library preparation protocols. General findings and caveats noted by the study authors: Out-of-frame TCR alpha sequences shared between twins showed an excess of low generation-probability sequences compared with coincidental sharing between unrelated individuals. Excess twin sharing in beta out-of-frame sequences was weaker because fewer shared sequences lowered the signal-to-noise ratio. Because the same donors could not be followed over many years, the conclusions depended on cross-sectional statistical analysis. Out-of-frame TCR alpha sharing in monozygotic twins was systematically underestimated by recombination models, whereas sharing between unrelated individuals was in agreement with the recombination models. Invariant T cells such as MAIT and iNKT could partly confound zero-insertion analyses, although diverse VJ usage argued against such confounding for most clonotypes. Fewer insertions were carried by abundant cord blood beta clonotypes, a similar but weaker trend appeared in young adult naive repertoires, and no such trend appeared in memory repertoires.

This clonotype was seen at least ten times. Its antigen remains unidentified. The input lacks base qualities; no much larger clone sits a single base away. Library preparation was by 5' RACE. The reads were generated on an Illumina HiSeq 2000. A universal primer binding site was introduced by template switching, and a unique molecular identifier was present in the final cDNA, enabling accurate counting of TCR cDNA molecules. First-strand cDNA for TCR alpha and beta chains was synthesized from specific primers in the conserved constant-segment region. To control for contamination, every cDNA library carried two barcodes: a SMART-Mk sample barcode plus Illumina barcodes. TruSeq adapter sequences, together with Illumina sample barcodes, were added in two successive PCR steps. The TCR alpha and beta cDNA libraries were sequenced on the Illumina HiSeq platform using custom primers. From the authors' description of their analysis: Unique molecular identifiers were extracted from raw reads with MiGEC, and CDR3 positions were determined with MiXCR. For each individual, recombination models were inferred using an EM algorithm with the repgenHMM and IGoR tools. The analysis of shared clonotypes was done with the tcR package in R, with sharing normalized by the product of cloneset sizes. To study raw recombination without the effects of thymic and clonal selection, out-of-frame nonproductive sequences were analyzed. Using fastp at Q25 and MiXCR, TCRdb reprocessed the public reads and kept productive beta chains. CDR3 protein sequences are deduplicated, and each keeps its most common genes and DNA. V and J calls and clone size were set by TCRdb, not the authors. The sample table shows a few hundred thousand distinct CDR3 sequences, and 10% to 15% are seen once. In total, the top ten clones hold 3.5% to 5% of the sample.

Every donor was a healthy Caucasian. The twin cohort consisted of three pairs of female monozygotic twins, all aged roughly 18 to 29 years. Miltenyi CD45RO+ enrichment and human naive T-cell isolation kits were used to isolate memory (CD45RO+) and naive T cells from PBMC. The sample also formed part of further work on yellow fever vaccine responses in identical twins. According to the second study: According to the authors, the vaccine-induced T cell response in identical twins seemed to be partly convergent and partly specific to each individual. In identical twins, the study followed T cell clones that responded to the vaccine with precision.

Sequences were obtained from memory (CD45RO+) T cells sorted from blood. What the cell subset or site label conveys for this sample: CD45RO+ enriched T cells. This clonotype was obtained from a woman younger than 30 in good health.

The nucleotide sequence is given as TGTGCCAGCAGTGACTCAGCGGGGGGCTACAATGAGCAGTTCTTC. Translation gives CASSDSAGGYNEQFF. The rearrangement combines TRBV6-4 with TRBJ2-1, with TRBD2 identical over 9 junction bases. The junction shows trimming of 0 bases on V and 3 bases on J, and the gene matches do not reach 0 bases of it. The germline V gene provides CDR1 MRHNA and CDR2 SNTAGT. The CDR3 runs 15 amino acids, cysteine and phenylalanine included. Of the read, only the CDR3 DNA is kept; its 45 bases are in frame from base 1.